The source of this T cell receptor beta chain is a study of CD8+ T cells in alopecia areata. Germline V gene data show CDR1 as MDHEN and CDR2 as SYDVKM. The trim removed 7 bases at V and 11 bases at J, leaving 10 bases unmatched. There are 12 residues in the CDR3. Indicated treatment: oral pan-JAK inhibitor, 5-10 mg twice daily. RNA extraction was followed by reverse transcription into cDNA, which acted as the sequencing template. Clones were read by immunoSEQ multiplex PCR, and TCRdb kept only the in-frame ones, dropping some. The repertoire holds approximately 200,000 clones, with roughly two fifths as singletons. This clone was seen more than once but under ten times.

The sequence came from a human donor with alopecia areata. Specimen: CD4+ T cells sorted from blood, collected at roughly week 38, from a patient treated with tofacitinib. This chain uses TRBV28 with TRBJ1-1, with 7 bases fitting TRBD1. The CDR3: CASTGDQGDAFF. CDR3 nucleotide sequence: TGTGCCAGCACCGGAGATCAGGGGGATGCTTTCTTT.